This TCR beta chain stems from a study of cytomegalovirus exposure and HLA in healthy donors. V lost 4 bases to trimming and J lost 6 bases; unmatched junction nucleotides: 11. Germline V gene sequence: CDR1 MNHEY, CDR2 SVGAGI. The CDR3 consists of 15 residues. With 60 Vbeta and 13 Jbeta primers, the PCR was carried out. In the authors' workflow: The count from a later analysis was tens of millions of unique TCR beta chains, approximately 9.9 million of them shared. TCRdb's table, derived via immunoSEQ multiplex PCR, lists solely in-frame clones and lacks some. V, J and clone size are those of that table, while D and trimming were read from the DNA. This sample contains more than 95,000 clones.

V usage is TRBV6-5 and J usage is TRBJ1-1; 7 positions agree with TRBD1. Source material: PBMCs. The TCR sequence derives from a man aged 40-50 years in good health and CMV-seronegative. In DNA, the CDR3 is TGTGCCAGCAGTTCTTTCAAAGGACAGGCACCTGAAGCTTTCTTT. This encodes CASSSFKGQAPEAFF.